This T cell receptor beta chain was sequenced in a study of CD8+ T cells in alopecia areata (dated by TCRdb to 2016 to 2018). About the study as a whole: The treated patients took part in an open-label pilot trial in which moderate-to-severe alopecia areata was treated with oral tofacitinib at 5 to 10 mg twice daily. Tofacitinib was administered for 6 to 18 months, and 6 months of follow-up off drug were then conducted to assess delayed response and recurrence. High-throughput TCRbeta sequencing was used to examine T cell clonal expansion in alopecia areata in both the C3H/HeJ mouse model and human patients. On the human side, TCRbeta sequencing was run on scalp tissue and on sorted CD4+ and CD8+ peripheral blood T cells from healthy controls and from alopecia areata patients with either patchy or totalis/universalis disease. Biopsies were taken from tofacitinib-treated patients at baseline and at 4 and 24 weeks of treatment, and a later scalp biopsy was taken in several of the tofacitinib-treated patients. Clonality in the scalp was compared among normal scalp (n=4), patchy alopecia areata scalp (n=8), and alopecia totalis/universalis scalp (n=8). RNA was extracted with the PAXgene miRNA kit for fixed scalp, the miRNeasy kit for PBMCs, and the RNeasy kit for mouse skin. Amplification of TCRbeta CDR3 regions was done by immunoSEQ multiplex PCR using 35 Vbeta forward primers and 13 Jbeta reverse primers.

On this clone: This clone's antigen is unknown. No much larger clone is present one base from it, and per-base qualities are unavailable.

Broad study findings and their caveats: Compared with normal scalp, lesional scalp had higher clonality and more expanded CD8+ clones, particularly in alopecia totalis/universalis, a pattern that suggests antigenic drive. Resident alphabeta T cells in normal human skin are also sequenced, complicating scalp TCR repertoire analysis, unlike mouse skin dominated by gammadelta T cells. Compared with mice, TCR sequences shared between patients were less clear, possibly partly because of HLA diversity across the patient population.

This specimen's time point label, per the study, means: baseline before oral tofacitinib. From alopecia areata patients, peripheral blood was collected along with lesional scalp punch biopsies. PBMCs were isolated by density centrifugation and stained for CD3, CD4 and CD8, and CD4+ and CD8+ T cells were sorted on a FACSAria. Deletion took 5 bases off V and 2 bases off J, with a span of 20 bases between the germline ends. CDR1 and CDR2 are drawn from the germline V gene: WSHSY, SAAADI. Its CDR3 holds 17 amino acids, cysteine through phenylalanine. Just the 51-base CDR3 DNA is kept, in frame starting at base 1. Library prep was done by the immunoSEQ multiplex PCR assay. For TCR sequencing, RNA was extracted from every sample and reverse transcribed into cDNA to serve as template. SuperScript III was used for first-strand cDNA synthesis, primed with a 2:1 mix of oligo-dT and random hexamers. Amplification bias was assessed with a synthetic immune receptor repertoire, and residual bias was removed computationally. Turning to the authors' computational methods: After raw reads were preprocessed to remove errors, the CDR3 was defined following IMGT conventions as running from the conserved cysteine to phenylalanine. Clonality was calculated as 1 minus Shannon entropy normalized by log2 of the number of productive unique TCRs. Whether each scalp clone was CD4 or CD8 was inferred by checking scalp TCRbeta sequences against the CD4 and CD8 repertoires from sorted blood. Not all clones reach the TCRdb copy of this immuneACCESS table, which keeps in-frame sequences only. Checked studies attribute under half of the gap to unresolved V genes and leave the rest unexplained. V and J calls and clone size are copied from that table; D and trimming were computed from the DNA. A total of about 180,000 clones appear in this sample, roughly 66% of them only once. The top ten clonotypes cover about an eighth of the sample.

The receptor's source is a human donor with alopecia areata. The sequence joins TRBV10-2 to TRBJ2-3; matching of 5 bases hints at TRBD2 as the D gene. This sample comprised CD8+ T cells sorted from blood, obtained at week 0. The DNA is TGCGCCAGCAGTTCCCACCGGACTCGCCCCCCCACAGATACGCAGTATTTT. This encodes CASSSHRTRPPTDTQYF.